This entry lists 29 T cell receptor beta chains sequenced from one sample in a study of post-analysis software for immune sequencing data. Study-wide findings and caveats: There were several TRBV segments more frequent in patients than controls, and TRBV5-6, TRBV5-1 and TRBV20-1 were among them.

Each TCR beta cDNA library carried unique molecular identifiers. TCRdb redid the calling of the PCR reads with MiXCR, one entry per CDR3 protein. The table lists about 760,000 distinct CDR3 sequences, roughly 29% of them singletons, with around 0.56% in the top ten. These TCRs' antigens remain unknown. The specimen sequenced was blood. These receptors were collected from a girl aged 5-17 years with multiple sclerosis.

Regarding this clonotype: A read error may account for a junction end that differs from germline. The V call is TRBV29-1, the J call TRBJ2-1; D gene ambiguous. Germline V CDR1 and CDR2: SQVTM, ANQGSEA. CDR3 length equals 10 residues. CDR3 in amino acids: CGVGVNEQFF. Written as DNA, the CDR3 is TGCGGCGTTGGTGTCAATGAGCAGTTCTTC.

This rearrangement joins TRBV25-1 to TRBJ2-7; 8 nucleotides line up with TRBD1. The CDR3 loop spans 17 amino acids. After removal of 0 bases from V and 4 bases from J, the junction contained 11 bases not matched to a gene. Germline values: CDR1 MGHDK, CDR2 SYGVNS. CDR3 in amino acids: CASSEYMRGTGGYEQYF. DNA for the CDR3: TGTGCCAGCAGTGAATATATGAGGGGGACAGGCGGGTACGAGCAGTACTTC.

Turning to this clonotype: This sequence may be a read error, since a much larger clone differs from it by one base. This sequence joins TRBV20-1 and TRBJ2-7; D might be TRBD2 (6 bases). Germline V lookup: CDR1 DFQATT, CDR2 SNEGSKA (reference sequence). The CDR3 consists of 15 residues. V was clipped by 5 bases and J by 3 bases, with 20 bases between them. DNA for the CDR3: TGCAGTGCTCAGGGTCTAGCGAACCGTTACTACGAGCAGTACTTC. Translation: CSAQGLANRYYEQYF.

The chain carries TRBV6-1 and TRBJ2-1; D might be TRBD1 (6 bases). V was clipped by 7 bases and J by 6 bases, with 19 bases between them. CDR1 MNHNS and CDR2 SASEGT come from the germline V gene. The CDR3 is 15 amino acids. The chain's CDR3 is CASNGKGHVRNEQFF. Here the CDR3 DNA reads TGTGCCAGCAACGGGAAGGGACACGTCCGCAATGAGCAGTTCTTC.

The genes are TRBV5-1 and TRBJ2-5; D is unclear. With 0 bases removed from V and 4 bases from J, the gap between germline ends came to 13 bases. CDR1 and CDR2 from the germline V gene are SGHRS and YFSETQ. This CDR3 comprises 15 residues. The CDR3 loop reads CASSLEGFGVETQYF. For the CDR3, the DNA is TGCGCCAGCAGCTTGGAAGGGTTCGGAGTAGAGACCCAGTACTTC.

This chain links TRBV14 with TRBJ2-4, with a possible D match to TRBD2 (6 bases). V was clipped by 3 bases and J by 2 bases, with 20 bases between them. The CDR3 contains 18 residues. Germline V gene sequence: CDR1 SGHDN, CDR2 FVKESK. The CDR3 nucleotides read TGTGCCAGCAGCCATACAAGCGGCGGGGCGGGCCCCAAAAACATTCAGTACTTC. Its protein is CASSHTSGGAGPKNIQYF.

This clonotype has a handful of counts. The chain couples TRBV27 to TRBJ1-1, with D possibly being TRBD1 (6 bases). The V gene's germline CDR1 is MNHEY and CDR2 SMNVEV (reference sequence). With 4 bases removed from V and 4 bases from J, the gap between germline ends came to 19 bases. This CDR3 contains 16 residues. CDR3 sequence: CASSSLRTASGTEAFF. The CDR3 nucleotides read TGTGCCAGCAGTTCCCTCCGGACAGCCTCGGGCACTGAAGCTTTCTTT.

Worth noting for this clonotype: It may be a read error: a sequence one base away is much more abundant. This chain joins TRBV10-3 and TRBJ2-4; D remains ambiguous. The DNA end favors TRBJ2-7, so the J call may be wrong. Germline assignment: CDR1 ENHRY and CDR2 SYGVKD. The CDR3 runs 13 residues. The CDR3 loop reads CAISGILDYEQYF. CDR3 DNA sequence: TGTGCCATCAGTGGGATCTTGGACTACGAGCAGTACTTC.

This clonotype was observed a few times. The gene calls are TRBV5-1 and TRBJ2-3, with D perhaps TRBD2 (5 bases). Germline CDR1 SGHRS, CDR2 YFSETQ. The CDR3 totals 11 residues. V shed 4 bases and J shed 7 bases, with 7 bases lying between them. In nucleotides, the CDR3 is TGCGCCAGCAGCACGGGATATACGCAGTATTTT. It encodes CASSTGYTQYF.

V usage is TRBV14 and J usage is TRBJ1-1; D is unresolved. Germline assignment: CDR1 SGHDN and CDR2 FVKESK. The length of the CDR3 is 11 residues. V gave up 2 bases and J gave up 5 bases, with 3 bases separating them. DNA for the CDR3: TGTGCCAGCAGCCAATTAACTGAAGCTTTCTTT. It translates to CASSQLTEAFF.

The chain links TRBV20-1 to TRBJ2-4, with 8 bases aligning to TRBD2. The DNA end is more similar to TRBJ2-5, so the J call may be wrong. Germline CDR1 and CDR2: DFQATT and SNEGSKA (reference sequence). The CDR3 is 14 residues long. CDR3 coding DNA: TGCAGTGCTAGTACGGGGGGGGCAGGAGAGACCCAGTACTTC. It encodes CSASTGGAGETQYF.

This chain uses TRBV29-1 with TRBJ2-1, with 8 bases aligning to TRBD1. Trimming cost V 7 bases and J 8 bases; bases outside gene matches: 7. The CDR3 has 12 amino acids. Germline V gene lookup returns CDR1 SQVTM and CDR2 ANQGSEA. CDR3 bases: TGCAGCGCTGGACAGGGAAGGCATGAGCAGTTCTTC. This sequence encodes CSAGQGRHEQFF.

This clonotype was detected only a few times. The rearrangement links TRBV7-2 to TRBJ2-3; 7 bases align to TRBD1. CDR1 is SGHTA, CDR2 FQGNSA, per germline. CDR3 length: 19 residues. The J segment lost 3 bases and the V segment lost 5 bases, leaving 20 bases of the junction unmatched. The chain's CDR3 is CASSPVWTGPSLTTDTQYF. The CDR3 bases are TGTGCCAGCAGCCCGGTGTGGACAGGACCATCCTTAACGACAGATACGCAGTATTTT.

In this sample, this clonotype turned up once. This chain uses TRBV12-3 or TRBV12-4 with TRBJ1-1, with a possible D match to TRBD1 (6 bases). CDR3 length: 13 residues. The V end was cut by 3 bases, the J end by 10 bases, with 15 bases between. The CDR3 bases are TGTGCCAGCAGTTTGGGGGGGGCCGTACTAGCTTTCTTT. This codes for CASSLGGAVLAFF.

This clonotype occurred many times. The gene calls are TRBV5-6 and TRBJ2-7, with 7 bases identical to TRBD1. The CDR3 covers 15 residues. J gave up 0 bases and V 1 base, and 4 bases lay outside the gene matches. CDR1 SGHDT and CDR2 YYEEEE come from the germline V gene. DNA of the CDR3: TGTGCCAGCAGCTTGAAGGGGGCACACTCCTACGAGCAGTACTTC. This codes for CASSLKGAHSYEQYF.

Only a few counts were recorded for this clonotype. The genes are TRBV28 and TRBJ2-1; TRBD2 might be the D (6 bases). In germline, CDR1 is MDHEN, CDR2 SYDVKM. There are 13 residues in the CDR3. V lost 7 bases and J 3 bases, leaving 10 bases between the germline ends. CDR3: CASMGLYYNEQFF. The DNA of the CDR3 is TGTGCCAGCATGGGACTGTACTACAATGAGCAGTTCTTC.

This clonotype occurred a few times. The chain couples TRBV2 to TRBJ2-6; 9 nucleotides align to TRBD1. With V trimmed by 6 bases and J by 2 bases, 14 bases remained unmatched. Germline CDR1 and CDR2: SNHLY and FYNNEI. The CDR3 consists of 19 residues. CDR3 sequence reads: CASSHRGPGVQAGANVLTF. CDR3 bases: TGTGCCAGCAGCCACAGGGGGCCAGGGGTACAGGCTGGGGCCAACGTCCTGACTTTC.

The chain combines TRBV6-5 with TRBJ1-4, with D possibly matching TRBD1 (6 bases). The CDR3 covers 18 residues. Germline CDR1 reads MNHEY; CDR2 reads SVGAGI. V was shortened by 0 bases and J by 0 bases, with 14 bases between the two germline ends. CDR3 protein: CASSYSPGASATNEKLFF. CDR3 bases: TGTGCCAGCAGTTACTCTCCGGGGGCGAGTGCAACTAATGAAAAACTGTTTTTT.

The V call is TRBV20-1, the J call TRBJ2-5; D is unresolved. The CDR3 contains 13 residues. Germline values: CDR1 DFQATT, CDR2 SNEGSKA (reference sequence). V was cut by 1 base and J by 0 bases, with 6 bases left in between. CDR3 nucleotides: TGCAGTGCTAGAGTGGGTAACCAAGAGACCCAGTACTTC. This sequence encodes CSARVGNQETQYF.

This chain uses TRBV25-1 with TRBJ2-5, with TRBD1 identical over 9 bases. Germline V gene data show CDR1 as MGHDK and CDR2 as SYGVNS. J was trimmed by 1 base and V by 7 bases; bases with no gene match: 10. This CDR3 region has 16 residues. The CDR3 here is CASTTSDRGAQETQYF. Written as DNA, the CDR3 is TGTGCCAGCACTACATCCGACAGGGGGGCCCAAGAGACCCAGTACTTC.

The chain has TRBV7-2 and TRBJ2-7, with a tentative D call TRBD1 (6 bases). Trimming took 5 bases from V and 3 from J, leaving 17 bases between them. Germline V gene sequence: CDR1 SGHTA, CDR2 FQGNSA. CDR3 length equals 15 residues. This chain's CDR3 is CASSGGQSGIYEQYF. CDR3 nucleotide sequence: TGTGCCAGCAGCGGTGGACAGTCAGGAATCTACGAGCAGTACTTC.

This clonotype showed up just a few times. This rearrangement joins TRBV5-1 to TRBJ1-1, with TRBD1 as a possible D gene (5 bases). CDR1 SGHRS and CDR2 YFSETQ come from the germline V gene. This CDR3 contains 15 residues. V was trimmed by 0 bases and J by 3 bases, leaving 12 bases between them. CDR3 in amino acids: CASSLGGRVDTEAFF. CDR3 in DNA: TGCGCCAGCAGCTTGGGTGGCAGGGTGGACACTGAAGCTTTCTTT.

This clonotype was seen only a few times. This chain connects TRBV2 to TRBJ1-1; 7 bases match TRBD1. Germline-derived CDR1 and CDR2 are SNHLY and FYNNEI. Trimming removed 5 bases from V and 1 base from J; junction bases left unmatched: 7. The CDR3 is made up of 15 amino acids. The CDR3, as DNA: TGTGCCAGCAGTCTTAAGGGGGCACGGAACACTGAAGCTTTCTTT. It encodes CASSLKGARNTEAFF. The entire variable domain, with the rest obtained from reference TRBV2 and TRBJ1-1, is as follows: EPEVTQTPSHQVTQMGQEVILRCVPISNHLYFYWYRQILGQKVEFLVSFYNNEISEKSEIFDDQFSVERPDGSNFTLKIRSTKLEDSAMYFCASSLKGARNTEAFFGQGTRLTVV.

V gene TRBV20-1 combines with J gene TRBJ2-1; 11 bases are a match to TRBD1. With V trimmed by 6 bases and J by 3 bases, 4 bases remained unmatched. This CDR3 has 14 residues. Looked up from germline, CDR1 is DFQATT and CDR2 is SNEGSKA (reference sequence). Here the CDR3 reads CSAKDRGRYNEQFF. CDR3 in DNA: TGCAGTGCCAAGGACAGGGGGCGCTACAATGAGCAGTTCTTC.

The V and J genes are TRBV4-3 and TRBJ2-5; 8 nucleotides agree with TRBD2. Germline CDR1 and CDR2: LGHNA and YSLEER. The CDR3 loop spans 18 amino acids. Germline trimming cut 1 base from V and 1 base from J; bases unmatched to any gene: 11. The CDR3 is CASSQGWLRGRTQETQYF. The DNA of the CDR3 is TGCGCCAGCAGCCAAGGGTGGCTTCGCGGGAGGACCCAAGAGACCCAGTACTTC.

The chain combines TRBV27 with TRBJ2-1, with no clear D. The germline V and J ends were trimmed by 3 bases and 13 bases, with 13 bases remaining between them. CDR1 and CDR2 (germline): MNHEY, SMNVEV (reference sequence). The CDR3 is 12 residues long. The CDR3 DNA sequence: TGTGCCAGCAGTTTTTCAGGAGAGACCCAGTTCTTC. Its translation: CASSFSGETQFF.

This clonotype was detected only a few times. The CDR3, as DNA: TGTGCCAGCAGCTTAGGACGGCTCTACGAGCAGTACTTC. This codes for CASSLGRLYEQYF. This rearrangement joins TRBV7-2 to TRBJ2-7; D uncertain. The CDR3 spans 13 residues. V was clipped by 1 base and J by 3 bases, with 7 bases between them. In germline, CDR1 is SGHTA, CDR2 FQGNSA.

This clonotype showed up just a few times. This rearrangement joins TRBV12-3 or TRBV12-4 to TRBJ1-2; D remains unclear. V lost 4 bases, J lost 8 bases, and 17 bases lay in between. This CDR3 has 14 amino acids. In DNA, the CDR3 is TGTGCCAGCAGTTCCGTGTTGGGGTTCAGCGGCTACACCTTC. Its protein is CASSSVLGFSGYTF.

This chain uses TRBV7-2 with TRBJ1-1; TRBD1 might be the D (6 bases). From germline, CDR1 is SGHTA and CDR2 FQGNSA. The CDR3 runs to 15 residues. The V end lost 6 bases, the J end lost 1 base, and 15 bases lay between the germline ends. CDR3: CASRKRDNQNTEAFF. The CDR3 DNA is TGTGCCAGCAGAAAAAGGGACAACCAGAACACTGAAGCTTTCTTT.